This T cell receptor beta chain is from a study of PD-L1 blockade in urothelial cancer (dated by TCRdb to between 2016 and 2019). In the study overall: Therapy was started in about 2014 for all patients, and atezolizumab 1,200 mg was administered intravenously every 3 weeks. About 90% of the roughly 30 patients were males with bladder-origin urothelial cancer, and about two thirds of the roughly 30 reported a prior smoking history. In the same patients, whole exome sequencing and RNA sequencing of pretreatment tumors were performed in addition to TCR sequencing. Pretreatment blood TCR-seq was available for about 27 patients, at least one posttreatment blood collection was obtained for some 25 patients, and tumor TCR-seq was available for some 25 patients. Patients had an ECOG performance status of 0 or 1 and had received between 0 and 3 prior chemotherapy regimens. Pretreatment tumor samples, along with matched peripheral blood collected serially before and after atezolizumab treatment, underwent TCR sequencing. Blood samples were analyzed at 3 weeks after treatment start (second dose) and at 6 weeks after treatment start. Durable clinical benefit was defined as a progression-free survival longer than 6 months, and TCR features were additionally tested against progression-free survival and overall survival. Durable clinical benefit was achieved by nine patients and was not achieved by 20 patients. The study, an exploratory multi-omic analysis, examined somatic, immune and clinical correlates of response to PD-L1 blockade with atezolizumab in urothelial cancer. Blood samples yielded a median of roughly 140,000 T cells and more than 80,000 unique TCRs, with median clonality 0.080. The paper's findings and limits, for the study overall: Patients with durable benefit showed greater expansion of tumor-associated TCR clones in peripheral blood 3 weeks after starting treatment (n ≈ 20, p = 0.022). Improved progression-free and overall survival was found to be associated with pretreatment peripheral blood TCR clonality below the median. Because the sample size was small (n ≈ 27) and many exploratory analyses were performed, the results are intended to be hypothesis-generating.

The sample's time point label is to be understood as: peripheral blood 6 weeks after treatment start. A total of some 30 patients with locally advanced or metastatic urothelial carcinoma, treated at Memorial Sloan Kettering on a trial protocol, made up the cohort. Peripheral blood mononuclear cells were collected pretreatment and during treatment, with between 1 and 8 total time points obtained per patient. The Qiagen DNeasy Blood extraction kit was used to purify genomic DNA from total PBMCs and from tumor samples. PBMCs were collected pretreatment and during treatment, and were isolated and stored as previously described. Synthetic TCR analog templates were spiked into each PCR so that absolute template abundance could be estimated from read counts. The immunoSEQ assay used bias-controlled V and J gene primers to amplify TCRbeta CDR3 regions from genomic DNA. Rearranged TCRbeta segments were sequenced at approximately 20X coverage. In the original analysis: Sequencing errors were corrected by clustering, and CDR3s were annotated against IMGT so that V, D and J genes could be assigned. Downstream analyses used only productive TCRbeta rearrangements, leaving out any out-of-frame or stop-codon sequences. Clonality was calculated as one minus the Shannon entropy normalized by the log of the number of unique productive sequences. Fisher's exact test with Benjamini-Hochberg correction, using a cutoff of adjusted p below 0.01, was how clones that differed between time points or between blood and tumor were identified. Here the immuneACCESS table is served through TCRdb, limited to in-frame sequences with V and J called. Missing clones are a known gap in these copies; in checked studies unresolved V genes cover under half, and the rest lacks a known reason. V and J calls and clone size are as listed in that table; D and trimming were resolved from the DNA. For this sample there are 29,000 or so clones; 79% appear just once. The ten largest clones add up to 3% to 3.5% of the sample.

This clone was counted between two and nine times. Its binding antigen is unknown. Qualities for individual bases were not recorded, and no much larger clone is one base off. CDR1 and CDR2, looked up from the germline V gene, are SGHRS and YFSETQ. The CDR3 sequence holds 15 residues, the cysteine and phenylalanine included. Only the CDR3 DNA is retained, 45 bases long and in frame from the first base. From V the trimming removes 4 bases and from J it removes 0 bases, while the gene matches leave 1 base of the junction unaccounted for. This clonotype was obtained from a man aged 65 to 79 with urothelial cancer. The V and J segments used are TRBV5-1 and TRBJ2-1, with 10 junctional bases fitting TRBD2. This material consisted of PBMCs, taken around atezolizumab (anti-PD-L1) treatment. The CDR3 reads CASSRTSGSYNEQFF. The DNA sequence reads TGCGCCAGCAGCCGGACTAGCGGCTCCTACAATGAGCAGTTCTTC.